The 13 T cell receptor beta chains below come from one sample, sequenced in a study of T cell responses to AZD1222 COVID-19 vaccine. Sequencing used immunoSEQ multiplex PCR; TCRdb keeps in-frame clones, though not all of them. The profile shows more than 110,000 clones, about 91% of them singletons. Sequenced here: peripheral blood, sampled 28 days after the second AZD1222 dose. These receptors were taken from an adult who received the AZD1222 COVID-19 vaccine.

The chain recombines TRBV18 with TRBJ2-5, with unresolved D. Germline V CDR1 and CDR2: KGHSH, LQKENI. The CDR3 runs 14 residues. The V end was cut by 3 bases, the J end by 0 bases, with 8 bases between. As DNA, the CDR3 is TGTGCCAGCTCACCTTCCAGGTACCAAGAGACCCAGTACTTC. As protein: CASSPSRYQETQYF.

This chain links TRBV7-9 with TRBJ1-4; no reliable D call. The CDR3 is 14 residues long. The germline V and J ends were trimmed by 2 bases and 5 bases, with 9 bases remaining between them. From germline, CDR1 is SEHNR and CDR2 FQNEAQ (reference sequence). CDR3 region: CASSLRQENEKLFF. DNA of the CDR3: TGTGCCAGCAGCTTACGTCAGGAGAATGAAAAACTGTTTTTT.

The rearrangement joins TRBV4-2 to TRBJ2-7; 10 bases fit TRBD2. CDR1 and CDR2 (germline): LGHNA, YNFKEQ. The CDR3 runs 18 residues. After removal of 4 bases from V and 4 bases from J, the junction contained 16 bases not matched to a gene. The CDR3 region is CASSRTSSGSFQNYEQYF. The CDR3 DNA reads as TGTGCCAGCAGCCGGACTTCTAGCGGGAGTTTTCAAAATTACGAGCAGTACTTC.

The genes are TRBV6-2 or TRBV6-3 and TRBJ2-5, with 10 bases aligning to TRBD2. Germline V gene data show CDR1 as MNHEY and CDR2 as SVGEGT. V gave up 2 bases and J gave up 5 bases; unmatched junction bases: 11. The length of the CDR3 is 17 residues. Here the CDR3 reads CASSYLGLAGVRETQYF. Written as DNA, the CDR3 is TGTGCCAGCAGTTACCTCGGGCTAGCGGGAGTTCGGGAGACCCAGTACTTC.

The chain has TRBV11-3 and TRBJ2-7; D might be TRBD2 (5 bases). Germline-derived CDR1 and CDR2 are SGHNT and YENEEA. The CDR3 spans 12 residues. V was pared by 4 bases and J by 6 bases, with 10 bases between. CDR3 loop: CASSSSPSEQYF. CDR3 coding DNA: TGTGCCAGCAGCTCTAGCCCCTCCGAGCAGTACTTC. Full variable domain (outside the CDR3, taken from reference TRBV11-3 and TRBJ2-7): EAGVVQSPRYKIIEKKQPVAFWCNPISGHNTLYWYLQNLGQGPELLIRYENEEAVDDSQLPKDRFSAERLKGVDSTLKIQPAELGDSAVYLCASSSSPSEQYFGPGTRLTVT.

The chain has TRBV6-2 or TRBV6-3 and TRBJ2-3, with a tentative D call TRBD2 (6 bases). Germline CDR1 reads MNHEY; CDR2 reads SVGEGT. V lost 2 bases and J 2 bases, leaving 11 bases between the germline ends. The CDR3 loop spans 15 amino acids. CDR3 in DNA: TGTGCCAGCAGTTACGTGGGGGGATCCACAGATACGCAGTATTTT. Protein sequence: CASSYVGGSTDTQYF.

The V and J genes are TRBV29-1 and TRBJ2-7; 10 bases align to TRBD2. Germline values: CDR1 SQVTM, CDR2 ANQGSEA. This CDR3 has 16 residues. J gave up 6 bases and V 1 base, and 12 bases lay outside the gene matches. This chain's CDR3 is CSVEAPGSGRAREQYF. The DNA of the CDR3 is TGCAGCGTTGAAGCCCCGGGGAGCGGGAGGGCCCGCGAGCAGTACTTC.

DNA of the CDR3: TGTGCCAGCAGTGACAGGAGCGGGGGTTACAATGAGCAGTTCTTC. Its translation: CASSDRSGGYNEQFF. The chain has TRBV2 and TRBJ2-1; 8 nucleotides line up with TRBD2. The CDR3 is 15 amino acids. Per germline, CDR1 SNHLY and CDR2 FYNNEI. V lost 3 bases and J lost 4; bases outside the gene matches: 5.

The CDR3 is CASSIQGAGYNEQFF. CDR3 nucleotides: TGTGCCAGCAGTATACAGGGGGCCGGGTACAATGAGCAGTTCTTC. This sequence joins TRBV28 and TRBJ2-1; 9 nucleotides align to TRBD1. Germline-derived CDR1 and CDR2 are MDHEN and SYDVKM. The CDR3 contains 15 residues. V was clipped by 5 bases and J by 4 bases; unmatched bases: 6.

The chain has TRBV28 and TRBJ2-6; D not resolved. Looked up from germline, CDR1 is MDHEN and CDR2 is SYDVKM. Trimming left V 2 bases short and J 1 base short, with 9 bases between. There are 16 residues in the CDR3. In DNA, the CDR3 is TGTGCCAGCAGTTTAAGTGGGGATTCTGGGGCCAACGTCCTGACTTTC. As protein: CASSLSGDSGANVLTF.

This chain uses TRBV10-3 with TRBJ2-2; 7 bases agree with TRBD2. Unmatched junction bases numbered 9, after V lost 11 bases and J lost 0 bases. CDR1 is ENHRY, CDR2 SYGVKD, per germline. This CDR3 region has 15 residues. As DNA, the CDR3 is TGTGCCTCCCGGGCAAGCGGGGCGAACACCGGGGAGCTGTTTTTT. Protein: CASRASGANTGELFF.

The V call is TRBV18, the J call TRBJ1-2, with D perhaps TRBD1 (5 bases). With 2 bases removed from V and 6 bases from J, the gap between germline ends came to 16 bases. The CDR3 is 15 amino acids. From germline, CDR1 is KGHSH and CDR2 LQKENI. In DNA, the CDR3 is TGTGCCAGCTCACCAAAGGAGGGGAGGGGAGATGGCTACACCTTC. This encodes CASSPKEGRGDGYTF.

The rearrangement joins TRBV9 to TRBJ2-7; D is ambiguous. V was cut by 3 bases and J by 7 bases, with 14 bases left in between. The CDR3 covers 13 residues. Germline loops: CDR1 SGDLS, CDR2 YYNGEE. This CDR3 is CASSAGSVGEQYF. In DNA, the CDR3 is TGTGCCAGCAGCGCTGGGTCCGTCGGTGAGCAGTACTTC.